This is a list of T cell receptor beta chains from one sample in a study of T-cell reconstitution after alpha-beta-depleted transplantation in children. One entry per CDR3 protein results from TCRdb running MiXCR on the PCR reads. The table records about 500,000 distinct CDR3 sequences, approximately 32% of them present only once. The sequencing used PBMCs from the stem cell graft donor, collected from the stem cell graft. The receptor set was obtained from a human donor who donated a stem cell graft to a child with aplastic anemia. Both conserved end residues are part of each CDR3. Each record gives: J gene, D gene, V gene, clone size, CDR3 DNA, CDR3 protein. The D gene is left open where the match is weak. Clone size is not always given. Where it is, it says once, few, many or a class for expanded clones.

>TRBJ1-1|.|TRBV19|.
TGTGCCAGTACCCCACAGGGAGTCATCACTGAAGCTTTCTTT
CASTPQGVITEAFF
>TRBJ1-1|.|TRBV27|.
TGTGCCAGCAGCCCCAGTCCCGGAGGGAACACTGAAGCTTTCTTT
CASSPSPGGNTEAFF
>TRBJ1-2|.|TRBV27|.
TGTGCCAGCACGGCTTCGACCCCAGCTAACTATGGCTACACCTTC
CASTASTPANYGYTF
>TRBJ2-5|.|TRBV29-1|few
TGCAGCGTTGATATGTTAAAGCTCGGTGAGACCCAGTACTTC
CSVDMLKLGETQYF
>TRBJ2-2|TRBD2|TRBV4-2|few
TGTGCCAGCAGCCAGGAGAGCGGGATAAGCATCGGGGAGCTGTTTTTT
CASSQESGISIGELFF
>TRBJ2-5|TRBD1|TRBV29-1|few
TGCAGCGTTACCCACTTCGGACAGGGCAAGACCCAGTACTTC
CSVTHFGQGKTQYF
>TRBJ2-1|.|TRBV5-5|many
TGTGCCAGCAGCCGGGACCCGCACGATGAGCAGTTCTTC
CASSRDPHDEQFF
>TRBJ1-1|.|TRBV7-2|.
TGTGCCAGCAGCCAAGGGGTTTGGAACACTGAAGCTTTCTTT
CASSQGVWNTEAFF
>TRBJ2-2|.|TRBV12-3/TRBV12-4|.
TGTGCCAGCAGTCTGACTAGTTTCAGCCGGGAGCTGTTTTTT
CASSLTSFSRELFF
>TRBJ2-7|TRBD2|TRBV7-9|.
TGTGCCAGCAGCTTACGGAGCGGGAGCGACTACGAGCAGTACTTC
CASSLRSGSDYEQYF
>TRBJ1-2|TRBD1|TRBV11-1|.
TGTGCCAGCAGCATTTTGGGACAGGGAGATGGCTACACCTTC
CASSILGQGDGYTF
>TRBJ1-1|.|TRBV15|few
TGTGCCACGAGGGGTACTGGAACCAGTGGAGCTTTCTTT
CATRGTGTSGAFF
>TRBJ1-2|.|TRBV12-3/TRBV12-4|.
TGTGCCAGCAGTGGACTCGGTGGCTACACCTTC
CASSGLGGYTF
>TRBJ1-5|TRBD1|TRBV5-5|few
TGTGCCAGCAGCTTAGGACAGGGTCCCTATAGCAATCAGCCCCAGCATTTT
CASSLGQGPYSNQPQHF
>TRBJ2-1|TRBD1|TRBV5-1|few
TGCGCCAGCAGCGCGATTGGGACAGGGGGACTAAGATACAATGAGCAGTTCTTC
CASSAIGTGGLRYNEQFF
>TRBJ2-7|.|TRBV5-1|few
TGCGCCAGCAGGGGGGTGCAGTACGAGCAGTACTTC
CASRGVQYEQYF
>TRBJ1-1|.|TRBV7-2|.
TGTGCCAGCAGTCGAAGAGTGGAAAAAGCTTTCTTT
CASSRRVEKAFF
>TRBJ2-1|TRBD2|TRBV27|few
TGTGCCAGCACCCCATGGGGGGGGAGTGAGCAGTTCTTC
CASTPWGGSEQFF
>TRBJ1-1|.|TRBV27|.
TGTGCCAGCAGTTTAACAAGCTTTAAACTTAACACTGAAGCTTTCTTT
CASSLTSFKLNTEAFF
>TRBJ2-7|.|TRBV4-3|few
TGCGCCAGCAGCCAAGAGAAGGAGGGAAACTACGAGCAGTACTTC
CASSQEKEGNYEQYF
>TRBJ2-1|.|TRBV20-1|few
TGCAGTGCTAGAGGGTGGGGCGATGAGCAGTTCTTC
CSARGWGDEQFF
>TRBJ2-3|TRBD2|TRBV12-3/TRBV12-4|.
TGTGCCAGCAGTACACCCGGGACTAGCGATCGAGATACGCAGTATTTT
CASSTPGTSDRDTQYF
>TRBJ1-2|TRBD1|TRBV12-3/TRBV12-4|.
TGTGCCAGCAGTCCCTTGGACAGGGGGGTTTATGGCTACACCTTC
CASSPLDRGVYGYTF
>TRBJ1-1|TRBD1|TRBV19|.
TGTGCCAGTATCCGGGGCAGGGGGGACACTGAAGCTTTCTTT
CASIRGRGDTEAFF
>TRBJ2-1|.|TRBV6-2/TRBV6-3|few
TGTGCCAGCAGTTACTCGAATGCGGGCCTGGGGGAGCAGTTCTTC
CASSYSNAGLGEQFF
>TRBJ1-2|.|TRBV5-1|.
TGCGCCAGCAGCTTGGTTCCGGGGGCGGAGTATGGCTACACCTTC
CASSLVPGAEYGYTF
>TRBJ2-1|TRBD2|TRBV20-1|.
TGCAGTGCCGTGGTTAGCGGGAGGGCTCCCAATGAGCAGTTCTTC
CSAVVSGRAPNEQFF
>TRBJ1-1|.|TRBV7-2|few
TGTGCCAGCAGCTTAGTGGTCAGGAACACTGAAGCTTTCTTT
CASSLVVRNTEAFF
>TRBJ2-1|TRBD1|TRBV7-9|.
TGTGCCATTTCATCCCGGGACAGCTTTTACAATGAGCAGTTCTTC
CAISSRDSFYNEQFF
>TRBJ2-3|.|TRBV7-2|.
TGTGCCAGCAGCTCTTCACCGGGCACAGATACGCAGTATTTT
CASSSSPGTDTQYF
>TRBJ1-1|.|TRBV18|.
TGTGCCAGCTCACCCTCGCCCAGAAACACTGAAGCTTTCTTT
CASSPSPRNTEAFF
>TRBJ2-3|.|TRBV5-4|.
TGTGCCAGCGGCTTGGTTCGAACAGATACGCAGTATTTT
CASGLVRTDTQYF
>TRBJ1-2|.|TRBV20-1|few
TGCAGTGCTAGAGATCGGTTCGGCGGCAACTATGGCTACACCTTC
CSARDRFGGNYGYTF
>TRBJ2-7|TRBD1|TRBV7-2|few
TGTGCCAGCAGCTTAGGGTCCGGGACAGGATCCTACGAGCAGTACTTC
CASSLGSGTGSYEQYF
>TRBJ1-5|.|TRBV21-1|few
TGTGCCAGCAGCAAAACCCGGAGAGAGGGACCCAATCAGCCCCAGCATTTT
CASSKTRREGPNQPQHF
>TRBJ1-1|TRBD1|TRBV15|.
TGTGCCACCAGCAGATCCTGGACAGGGAAAGCTGAAGCTTTCTTT
CATSRSWTGKAEAFF
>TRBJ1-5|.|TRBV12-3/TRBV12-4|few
TGTGCCAGCAGCCCGGCGACAGGATATCAGCCCCAGCATTTT
CASSPATGYQPQHF
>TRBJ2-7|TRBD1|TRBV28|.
TGTGCCAGCAACGATGAGGACAGGGACCGTTACGAGCAGTACTTC
CASNDEDRDRYEQYF
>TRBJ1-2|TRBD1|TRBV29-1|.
TGCAGCGTGCCCGGGACAGTACTAAACTATGGCTACACCTTC
CSVPGTVLNYGYTF
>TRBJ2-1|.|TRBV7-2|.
TGTGCCAGCAGCTTAAACGGCCGCACTTTTAGCTCCTACAATGAGCAGTTCTTC
CASSLNGRTFSSYNEQFF
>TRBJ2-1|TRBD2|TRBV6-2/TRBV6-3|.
TGTGCCAGCAGTTACCGGACTAGCGGGAGTAGCGAGCAGTTCTTC
CASSYRTSGSSEQFF
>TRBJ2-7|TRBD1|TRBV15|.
TGTGCCACCAGCAGAGAGTCCCGGGACAGGGAACAGCGCGCCTACGAGCAGTACTTC
CATSRESRDREQRAYEQYF
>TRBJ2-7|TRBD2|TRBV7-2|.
TGTGCCAGCAGCCCCGGACTAGCGGGGGCTCTCGGGCAGTACTTC
CASSPGLAGALGQYF
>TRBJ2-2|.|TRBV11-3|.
TGTGCCAGCAGCTTGAAGAGGGGAGGAACCGGGGAGCTGTTTTTT
CASSLKRGGTGELFF
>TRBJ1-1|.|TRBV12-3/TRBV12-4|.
TGTGCCAGCAGTTTGTTGGAGGGCACTGAAGCTTTCTTT
CASSLLEGTEAFF
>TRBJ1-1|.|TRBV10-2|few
TGCGCCAGCACTCCGGACTTAATGGTGACTGAAGCTTTCTTT
CASTPDLMVTEAFF
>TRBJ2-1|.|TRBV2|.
TGTGCCAGCAGTGGATCGTCAACGGTGAGCTCCTACAATGAGCAGTTCTTC
CASSGSSTVSSYNEQFF
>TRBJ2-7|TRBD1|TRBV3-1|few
TGTGCCAGCAGCCAATTCGGGACAGGCAGCTACGAGCAGTACTTC
CASSQFGTGSYEQYF
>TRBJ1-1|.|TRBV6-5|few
TGTGCCAGCAGTTACAATGGGGGCACTGAAGCTTTCTTT
CASSYNGGTEAFF
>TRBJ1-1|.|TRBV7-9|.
TGTGCCAGCAGCACGGGCAGAGGGAACACTGAAGCTTTCTTT
CASSTGRGNTEAFF
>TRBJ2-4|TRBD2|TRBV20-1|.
TGCAGTGCAACGTCAAGCGGGAGGACCATCGGAAACATTCAGTACTTC
CSATSSGRTIGNIQYF
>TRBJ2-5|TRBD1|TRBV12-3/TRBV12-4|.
TGTGCCAGCAGTTTACGGACAGGACCTCTTTCGAGACAAGAGACCCAGTACTTC
CASSLRTGPLSRQETQYF
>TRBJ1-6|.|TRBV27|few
TGTGCCAGCAGTCTGTTAGTGAGCTATAATTCACCCCTCCACTTT
CASSLLVSYNSPLHF